One TCR beta chain is described in this entry. The CDR3 runs 14 residues. The V gene's germline CDR1 is LGHNA and CDR2 YNFKEQ. This sample stems from a study of T cells expressing NK-cell markers. TCRdb reprocessed the 5' RACE reads and reports one entry per CDR3 protein, with no DNA. The sample has fewer than 400,000 distinct CDR3 sequences; the top ten hold roughly 5.5%. The sequence was collected from a man aged 18-70 years in good health. The sample was blood T cells: a sorted CD56 or NKG2C T cell subset, CD4+ or CD8+ T cells, or bulk PBMC T cells (not recorded which). V and J are TRBV4-2 and TRBJ1-1. The CDR3 reads CASTLAGKDTEAFF.